This T cell receptor beta chain was recorded in a study of tumor-infiltrating lymphocytes in primary liver carcinoma. The wider study: Surgical resection treated primary liver carcinoma in the patients. The patient population consisted of men and women between 30 and 69 years of age.

This CDR3 region has 18 residues. Production of TCR beta cDNA used roughly 480 ng total RNA together with a constant-region primer. Each TCR beta library was derived from three nested multiplex PCR rounds that employed slightly modified ARM-PCR. PCR rounds one and two used TRBV1-TRBV30 forward primers with a C-beta reverse primer for around 11 cycles each. MiXCR was run by TCRdb on the multiplex PCR reads, yielding one entry per CDR3 protein. The sample shows over 250,000 distinct CDR3 sequences, around 50% of them seen only once. General study findings and limits: In tumor-adjacent and tumor-blood pairs, overlap was lower than in tumor region pairs.

This clonotype was counted a single time. Its specificity is unknown. This may be a read error, as it is one base from a much larger clone. RNA isolated from unsorted whole blood supplied the blood RNA, with germline DNA also extracted. None of the patients had received treatment, and all had chronic HBV infection. The TCR was taken from a woman aged 25 to 45 with primary liver carcinoma and hepatitis B virus infection. V usage is TRBV12-3 or TRBV12-4 and J usage is TRBJ1-2, with D uncertain. Sequencing input: peripheral blood. The CDR3 protein is CASSLVTGGLGPNYGYAF. The CDR3 DNA follows: TGTGCCAGCAGTTTGGTAACTGGTGGTCTCGGCCCTAACTATGGCTACGCCTTC.